The 10 T cell receptor beta chains in this list originate from one sample, sequenced in a study of technical replicates of blood from a handful of donors. Repertoires were generated with immunoSEQ multiplex PCR, while TCRdb's copy carries only in-frame clones and drops some. In the table there are about 76,000 clones, around 94% of which are singletons. Sequencing used T cells isolated from PBMCs. The receptors here all came from a human donor in good health.

The rearrangement joins TRBV9 to TRBJ2-7, with a weak D call TRBD1 (5 bases). The V and J ends lost 0 bases and 4 bases respectively, with 11 bases between them. CDR1 SGDLS and CDR2 YYNGEE come from the germline V gene. CDR3 size: 14 residues. In nucleotides, the CDR3 is TGTGCCAGCAGCGTAGAAGGGGAAGAATACGAGCAGTACTTC. This gives the protein CASSVEGEEYEQYF.

The chain couples TRBV27 to TRBJ2-1, with 13 bases lining up with TRBD2. Germline-derived CDR1 and CDR2 are MNHEY and SMNVEV (reference sequence). With V trimmed by 5 bases and J by 6 bases, 13 bases remained unmatched. This CDR3 region has 18 residues. The chain's CDR3 is CASSPLLAGGHSANEQFF. CDR3 nucleotides: TGTGCCAGCAGTCCCTTACTAGCGGGAGGGCATTCGGCCAATGAGCAGTTCTTC.

The chain has TRBV5-4 and TRBJ2-7; D call uncertain. Germline V gene sequence: CDR1 SGHNT, CDR2 YYREEE (reference sequence). Trimming stripped 4 bases from V and 4 bases from J, with 6 bases between. The CDR3 totals 11 residues. This chain's CDR3 is CASSGDYEQYF. For the CDR3, the DNA is TGTGCCAGCAGCGGAGATTACGAGCAGTACTTC.

The chain has TRBV7-8 and TRBJ2-3; 8 bases fit TRBD2. CDR1 and CDR2 from the germline V gene are SGHVS and FQNEAQ. Unmatched junction bases numbered 4, after V lost 2 bases and J lost 3 bases. This CDR3 region has 15 residues. The CDR3 spells CASSLRVAGTDTQYF. In DNA, the CDR3 is TGTGCCAGCAGCTTACGGGTAGCGGGAACAGATACGCAGTATTTT.

V is TRBV6-6 and J is TRBJ2-1, with D possibly matching TRBD1 (5 bases). This CDR3 spans 15 amino acids. Trimming cost V 8 bases and J 4 bases, with 18 bases left between them. Germline CDR1 is MNHNY and CDR2 is SVGAGI (reference sequence). The CDR3 here is CASLQGETAYNEQFF. CDR3 in DNA: TGTGCCAGCCTACAAGGCGAGACAGCTTACAATGAGCAGTTCTTC.

The chain carries TRBV14 and TRBJ2-7; D gene unclear. Germline V gives CDR1 SGHDN, CDR2 FVKESK. The CDR3 totals 12 residues. Trimming pared 5 bases from V and 3 bases from J, leaving 8 bases between. In DNA form, the CDR3 reads TGTGCCAGCAGCTACGCGGACTACGAGCAGTACTTC. This sequence encodes CASSYADYEQYF.

The CDR3 is CASSRTGLAGGFGADTQYF. CDR3 nucleotide sequence: TGTGCCAGCAGCCGCACGGGACTAGCGGGAGGGTTTGGCGCAGATACGCAGTATTTT. This chain joins TRBV7-2 and TRBJ2-3; 16 bases match TRBD2. Unmatched junction bases numbered 12, after V lost 5 bases and J lost 4 bases. The CDR3 contains 19 residues. Per germline, CDR1 SGHTA and CDR2 FQGNSA.

This chain uses TRBV28 with TRBJ2-3, with a possible D match to TRBD1 (5 bases). This CDR3 contains 15 residues. CDR1 is MDHEN and CDR2 is SYDVKM in the germline V gene. Trimming pared 3 bases from V and 2 bases from J, leaving 12 bases between. Here the CDR3 DNA reads TGTGCCAGCAGTTTCGGTTCAGGGCCCACAGATACGCAGTATTTT. This translates into CASSFGSGPTDTQYF.

This sequence joins TRBV11-2 and TRBJ2-3, with 10 bases identical to TRBD1. The CDR3 has 15 amino acids. Germline V gene data show CDR1 as SGHAT and CDR2 as FQNNGV. The ends lost 4 bases at V and 2 bases at J; junction bases unmatched: 3. The CDR3 nucleotides read TGTGCCAGCAGCTCCGGGACAGGGGCCACAGATACGCAGTATTTT. This gives the protein CASSSGTGATDTQYF.

DNA for the CDR3: TGTGCCAGCAGCGCCCCTAGCGGGAGCTCCTACAATGAGCAGTTCTTC. This translates into CASSAPSGSSYNEQFF. The V gene is TRBV9, the J gene TRBJ2-1; 10 bases map to TRBD2. Germline V gene data show CDR1 as SGDLS and CDR2 as YYNGEE. The CDR3 runs to 16 residues. V shed 3 bases and J 0 bases; nucleotides not matched to a gene: 3.